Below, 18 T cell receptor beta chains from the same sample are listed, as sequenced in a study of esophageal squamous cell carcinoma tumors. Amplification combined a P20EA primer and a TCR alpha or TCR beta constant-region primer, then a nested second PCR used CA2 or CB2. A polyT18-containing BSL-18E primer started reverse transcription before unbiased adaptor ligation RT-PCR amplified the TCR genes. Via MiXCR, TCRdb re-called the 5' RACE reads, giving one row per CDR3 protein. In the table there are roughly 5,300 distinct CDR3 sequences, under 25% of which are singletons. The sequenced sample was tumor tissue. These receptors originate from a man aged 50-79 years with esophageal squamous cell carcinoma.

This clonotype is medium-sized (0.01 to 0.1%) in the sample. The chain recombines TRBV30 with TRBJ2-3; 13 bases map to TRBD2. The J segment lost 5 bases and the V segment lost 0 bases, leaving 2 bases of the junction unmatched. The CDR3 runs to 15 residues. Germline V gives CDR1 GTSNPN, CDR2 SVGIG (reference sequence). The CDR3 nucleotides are TGTGCCTGGAGTGTACGGACTAGCGGGAGAGATACGCAGTATTTT. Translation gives CAWSVRTSGRDTQYF.

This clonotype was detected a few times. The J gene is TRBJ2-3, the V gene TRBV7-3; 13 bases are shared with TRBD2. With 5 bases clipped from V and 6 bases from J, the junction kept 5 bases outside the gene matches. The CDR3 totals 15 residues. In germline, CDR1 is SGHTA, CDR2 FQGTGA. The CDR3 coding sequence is TGTGCCAGCAGCCGCGGACTAGCGGGAGCGGATACGCAGTATTTT. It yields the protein CASSRGLAGADTQYF.

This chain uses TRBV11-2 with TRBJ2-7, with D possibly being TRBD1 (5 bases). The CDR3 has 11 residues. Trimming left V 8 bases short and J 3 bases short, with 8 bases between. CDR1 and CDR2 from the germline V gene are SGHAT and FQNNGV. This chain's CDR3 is CASSGNYEQYF. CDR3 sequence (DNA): TGTGCCAGCTCAGGGAACTACGAGCAGTACTTC. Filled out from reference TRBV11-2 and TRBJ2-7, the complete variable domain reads EAGVAQSPRYKIIEKRQSVAFWCNPISGHATLYWYQQILGQGPKLLIQFQNNGVVDDSQLPKDRFSAERLKGVDSTLKIQPAKLEDSAVYLCASSGNYEQYFGPGTRLTVT.

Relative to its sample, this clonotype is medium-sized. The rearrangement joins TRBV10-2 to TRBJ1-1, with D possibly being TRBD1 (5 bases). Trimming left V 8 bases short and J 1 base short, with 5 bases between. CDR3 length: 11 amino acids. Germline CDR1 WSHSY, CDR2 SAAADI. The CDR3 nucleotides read TGCGCCAGCGGGGGGAACACTGAAGCTTTCTTT. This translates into CASGGNTEAFF.

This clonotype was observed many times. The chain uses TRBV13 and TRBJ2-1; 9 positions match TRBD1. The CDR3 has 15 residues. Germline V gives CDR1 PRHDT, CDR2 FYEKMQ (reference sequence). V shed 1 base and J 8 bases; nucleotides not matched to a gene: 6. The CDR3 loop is CASSLVGQGIDEQFF. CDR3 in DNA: TGTGCCAGCAGCTTAGTGGGACAGGGTATTGATGAGCAGTTCTTC.

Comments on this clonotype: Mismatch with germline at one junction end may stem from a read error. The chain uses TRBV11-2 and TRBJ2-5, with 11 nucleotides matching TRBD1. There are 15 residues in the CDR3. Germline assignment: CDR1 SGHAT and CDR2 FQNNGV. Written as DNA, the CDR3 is TGTGCCAGCAGCCTCGGACAGGGGGCGAGGGAGACCAAGTACTTC. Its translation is CASSLGQGARETKYF.

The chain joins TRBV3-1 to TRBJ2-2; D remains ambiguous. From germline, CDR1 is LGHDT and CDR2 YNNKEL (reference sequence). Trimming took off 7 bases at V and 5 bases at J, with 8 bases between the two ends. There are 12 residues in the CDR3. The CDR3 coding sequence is TGTGCCAGCAACCATGAGACCGGGGAGCTGTTTTTT. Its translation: CASNHETGELFF.

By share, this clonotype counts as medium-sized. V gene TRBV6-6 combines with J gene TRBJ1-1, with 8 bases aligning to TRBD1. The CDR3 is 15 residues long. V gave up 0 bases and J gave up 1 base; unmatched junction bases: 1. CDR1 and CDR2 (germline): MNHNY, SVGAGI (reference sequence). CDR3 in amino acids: CASSYSQGANTEAFF. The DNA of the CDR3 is TGTGCCAGCAGTTACTCGCAGGGGGCGAACACTGAAGCTTTCTTT.

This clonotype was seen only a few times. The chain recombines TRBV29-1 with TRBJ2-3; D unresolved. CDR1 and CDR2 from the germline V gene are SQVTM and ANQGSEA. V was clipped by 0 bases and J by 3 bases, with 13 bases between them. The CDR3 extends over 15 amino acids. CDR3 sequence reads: CSVEESAVGTDTQYF. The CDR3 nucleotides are TGCAGCGTTGAAGAGTCGGCGGTGGGGACAGATACGCAGTATTTT.

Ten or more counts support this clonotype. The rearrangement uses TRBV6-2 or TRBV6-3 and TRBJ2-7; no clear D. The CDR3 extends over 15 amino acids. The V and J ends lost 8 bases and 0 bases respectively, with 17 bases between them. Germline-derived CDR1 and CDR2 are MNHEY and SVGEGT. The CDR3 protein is CASLAEDPSSYEQYF. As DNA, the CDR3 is TGTGCCAGCCTGGCCGAAGACCCTAGCTCCTACGAGCAGTACTTC.

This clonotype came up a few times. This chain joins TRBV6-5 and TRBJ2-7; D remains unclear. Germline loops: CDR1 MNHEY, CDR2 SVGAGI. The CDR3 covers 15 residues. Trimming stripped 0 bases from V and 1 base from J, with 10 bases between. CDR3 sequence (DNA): TGTGCCAGCAGTTACTCGTTTGCTAGATCCTACGAGCAGTACTTC. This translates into CASSYSFARSYEQYF.

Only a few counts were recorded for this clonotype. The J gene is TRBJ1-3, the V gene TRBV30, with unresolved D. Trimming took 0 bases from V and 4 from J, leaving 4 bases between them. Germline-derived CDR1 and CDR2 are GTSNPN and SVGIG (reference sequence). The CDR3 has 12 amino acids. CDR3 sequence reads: CAWSVQGNTIYF. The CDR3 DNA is TGTGCCTGGAGTGTACAGGGAAACACCATATATTTT. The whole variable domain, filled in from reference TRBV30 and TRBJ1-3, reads SQTIHQWPATLVQPVGSPLSLECTVEGTSNPNLYWYRQAAGRGLQLLFYSVGIGQISSEVPQNLSASRPQDRQFILSSKKLLLSDSGFYLCAWSVQGNTIYFGEGSWLTVV.

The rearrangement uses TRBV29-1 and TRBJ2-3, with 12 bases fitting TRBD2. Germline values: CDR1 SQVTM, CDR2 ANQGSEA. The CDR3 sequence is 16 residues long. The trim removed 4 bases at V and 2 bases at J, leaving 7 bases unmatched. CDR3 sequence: CSVGGLAGSNTDTQYF. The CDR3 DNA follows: TGCAGCGTTGGGGGACTAGCGGGCTCTAACACAGATACGCAGTATTTT.

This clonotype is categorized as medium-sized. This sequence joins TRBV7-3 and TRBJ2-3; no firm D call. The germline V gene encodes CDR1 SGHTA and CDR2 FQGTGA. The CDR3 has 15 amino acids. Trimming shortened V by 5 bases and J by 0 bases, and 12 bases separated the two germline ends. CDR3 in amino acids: CASSIQWASTDTQYF. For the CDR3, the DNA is TGTGCCAGCAGCATACAATGGGCCAGCACAGATACGCAGTATTTT. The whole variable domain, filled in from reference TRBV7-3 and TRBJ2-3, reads GAGVSQTPSNKVTEKGKYVELRCDPISGHTALYWYRQSLGQGPEFLIYFQGTGAADDSGLPNDRFFAVRPEGSVSTLKIQRTERGDSAVYLCASSIQWASTDTQYFGPGTRLTVL.

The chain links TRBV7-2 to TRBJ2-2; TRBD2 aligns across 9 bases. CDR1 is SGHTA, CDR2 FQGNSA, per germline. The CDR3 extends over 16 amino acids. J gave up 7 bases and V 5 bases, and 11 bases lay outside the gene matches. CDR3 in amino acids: CASSGLAGVVNGELFF. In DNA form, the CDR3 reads TGTGCCAGCAGCGGCTTAGCGGGAGTGGTGAACGGGGAGCTGTTTTTT.

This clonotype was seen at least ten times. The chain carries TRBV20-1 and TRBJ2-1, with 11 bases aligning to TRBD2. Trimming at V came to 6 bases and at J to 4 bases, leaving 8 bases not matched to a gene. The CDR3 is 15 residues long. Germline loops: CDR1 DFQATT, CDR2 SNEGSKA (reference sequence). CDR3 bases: TGCAGTGCCCCGACTAGCGGGAATATTTACAATGAGCAGTTCTTC. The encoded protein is CSAPTSGNIYNEQFF.

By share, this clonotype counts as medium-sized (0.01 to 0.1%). The CDR3 DNA sequence: TGTGCCAGCAGAGCCCTGGTGGAGACCCAGTACTTC. This encodes CASRALVETQYF. V and J are TRBV2 and TRBJ2-5; no firm D call. Germline V gives CDR1 SNHLY, CDR2 FYNNEI. Trimming removed 6 bases from V and 5 bases from J, with 10 bases in between. The CDR3 sequence is 12 residues long.

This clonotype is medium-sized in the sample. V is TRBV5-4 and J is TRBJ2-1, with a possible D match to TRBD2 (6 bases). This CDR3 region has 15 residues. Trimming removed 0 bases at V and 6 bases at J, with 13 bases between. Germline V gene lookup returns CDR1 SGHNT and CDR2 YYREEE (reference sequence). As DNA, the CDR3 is TGTGCCAGCAGCTTGGGAGGGCTGGGGGGCAATGAGCAGTTCTTC. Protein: CASSLGGLGGNEQFF.